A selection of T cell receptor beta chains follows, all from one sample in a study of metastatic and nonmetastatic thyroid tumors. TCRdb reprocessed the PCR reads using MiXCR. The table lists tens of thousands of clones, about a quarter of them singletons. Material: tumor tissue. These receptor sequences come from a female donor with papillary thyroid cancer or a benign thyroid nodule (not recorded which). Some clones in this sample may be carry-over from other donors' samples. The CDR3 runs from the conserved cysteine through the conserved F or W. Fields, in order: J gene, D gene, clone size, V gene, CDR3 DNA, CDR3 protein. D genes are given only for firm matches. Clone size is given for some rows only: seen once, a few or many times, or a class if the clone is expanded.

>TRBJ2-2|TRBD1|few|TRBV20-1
TGCAGTGCTAGAGATGCTCAGGGGGCGCAGAACGGGGAGCTGTTTTTT
CSARDAQGAQNGELFF
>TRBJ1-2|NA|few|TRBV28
TGTGCCAGCATAACGGCGGTTAGAGGGGGATACACATTC
CASITAVRGGYTF
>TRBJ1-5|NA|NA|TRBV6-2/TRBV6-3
TGTGCCAGCAGACCGGATTACCCTCTGACAGGCGTACTCAATCAGCCCCAGCATTTT
CASRPDYPLTGVLNQPQHF
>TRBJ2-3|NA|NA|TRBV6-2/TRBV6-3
TGTGCCAGCAGGAGAGACGGATTTAGCACAGATACTCAGTATTTT
CASRRDGFSTDTQYF
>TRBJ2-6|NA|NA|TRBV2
TGTGCCAGCAGTGTCTTAGTTGTGGCCAACGTCCTGACTTTC
CASSVLVVANVLTF
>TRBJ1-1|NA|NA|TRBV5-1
TGCGCCAGCACCGGGGGGAGTTTTTTGGACACTGAAGCTTTCTTT
CASTGGSFLDTEAFF
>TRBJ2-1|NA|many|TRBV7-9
TGTGCCAGCAGCCCCGCCGGGGCTAGCAGGCACAATGAGCAGTTCTTC
CASSPAGASRHNEQFF
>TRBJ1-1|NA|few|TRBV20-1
TGCAGTGCGCCACTCCGGGACGGGGGGACCTGGGACACTGAAGCTTTCTTT
CSAPLRDGGTWDTEAFF
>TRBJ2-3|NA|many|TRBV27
TGTGCCAGCAGTTCACCGGGACTCCTCACAGATACGCAGTATTTT
CASSSPGLLTDTQYF
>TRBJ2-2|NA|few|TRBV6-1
TGTGCCAGCAGTTTCCAGGTGAACACCGGGGAGCTGTTTTTT
CASSFQVNTGELFF
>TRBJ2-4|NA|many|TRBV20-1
TGCAGTGCTAAGGGGCCCGAACTAGCCAAAAACATTCAGTACTTC
CSAKGPELAKNIQYF
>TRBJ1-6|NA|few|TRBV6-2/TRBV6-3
TGTGCCAGCAGTTACCGCCCTAAGGGATTCGGTAATTCACCACTCCACTTT
CASSYRPKGFGNSPLHF
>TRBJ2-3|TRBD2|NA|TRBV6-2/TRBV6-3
TGTGCCAGCAGTTACGGAGCGGGACTAACAACTAGCACAGATACGCAGTATTTT
CASSYGAGLTTSTDTQYF
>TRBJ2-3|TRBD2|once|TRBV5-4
TGTGCCAGCAGCTCCACCCGACTAGCGCGGGGGGATACGCAGTATTTT
CASSSTRLARGDTQYF
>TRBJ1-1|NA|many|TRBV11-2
TGTGCCAGCACCTTAGGGGTTCCGGGGCCTGAAGCTTTCTTT
CASTLGVPGPEAFF
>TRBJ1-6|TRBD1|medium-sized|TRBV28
TGTGCCAGCAATTTATGGGGTCGGACAGGGGACACCCTCCACTTT
CASNLWGRTGDTLHF
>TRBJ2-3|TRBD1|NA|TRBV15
TGTGCCACCAGCAGAGGGACAGGGGGCACAGATACGCAGTATTTT
CATSRGTGGTDTQYF
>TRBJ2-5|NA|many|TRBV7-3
TGTGCCAGCAGCTTAGCGTATGGAGAGACCCAGTACTTC
CASSLAYGETQYF
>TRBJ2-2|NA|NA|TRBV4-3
TGCGCCAGCAGGCCCCGGGTGGGTGGGGGAGAGACCGTGGAGCTGTTTTTT
CASRPRVGGGETVELFF
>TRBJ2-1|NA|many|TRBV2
TGTGCCAGCAGCGGTGGCGCTGAGCAGTTCTTC
CASSGGAEQFF
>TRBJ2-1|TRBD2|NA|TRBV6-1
TGTGCCAGCAGTTGGACTAGCGGGCCTTACAATGAACAGTTCTTC
CASSWTSGPYNEQFF
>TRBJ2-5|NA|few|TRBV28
TGTGCCAGCCGTTCCCCTCTGCTGGGAGAGACCCAGTACTTC
CASRSPLLGETQYF
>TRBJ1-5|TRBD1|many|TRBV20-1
TGCAGTGCTAGATCCGACAGGGGGAGGGCTAACAATCAGCCCCAGCATTTT
CSARSDRGRANNQPQHF
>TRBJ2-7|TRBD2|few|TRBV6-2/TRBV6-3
TGTGCCAGCAGTACCCGACTATCTAGCGGGAGACGTTACGAGCAGTACTTC
CASSTRLSSGRRYEQYF
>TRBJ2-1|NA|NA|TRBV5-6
TGTGCCAGCAGCTCCGGGACACGCGATGAGCAGTTCTTC
CASSSGTRDEQFF
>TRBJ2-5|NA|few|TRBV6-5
TGTGCCAGCAGTTATACTCTAGAGACCCAGTACTTC
CASSYTLETQYF
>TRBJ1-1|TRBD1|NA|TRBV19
TGTGCCAGTAGTATAGATCGTAAGGGGGCGAACACTGAAGCTTTCTTT
CASSIDRKGANTEAFF
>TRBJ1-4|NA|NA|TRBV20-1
TGCAGTGCTAGAGATCAATCGGGGACCTCTACAACTAATGAAAAACTGTTTTTT
CSARDQSGTSTTNEKLFF
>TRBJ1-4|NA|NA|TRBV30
TGTGCCTGGAGTGTTCGGTTCAATGAAAAACTGTTTTTT
CAWSVRFNEKLFF
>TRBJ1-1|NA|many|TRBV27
TGTGCCAGCAGACCTATGGGCGCGGGAAAACTGAACACTGAAGCTTTCTTT
CASRPMGAGKLNTEAFF
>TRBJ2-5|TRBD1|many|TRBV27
TGTGCCAGCAGCACATGGAGGGGGACAGGGTTGGAGAGGGAGACCCAGTACTTC
CASSTWRGTGLERETQYF
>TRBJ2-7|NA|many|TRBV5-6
TGTGCCAGCAGCTTGTCGGTCAGACCGAGGCAGTACTTC
CASSLSVRPRQYF
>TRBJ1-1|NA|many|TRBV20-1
TGCAGTGCTAGCAGGCTGATGAACACTGAAGCTTTCTTT
CSASRLMNTEAFF
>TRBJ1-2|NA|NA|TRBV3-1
TGTGCCAGCAGCCATGGCAGGAACTATGGCTACACCTTC
CASSHGRNYGYTF
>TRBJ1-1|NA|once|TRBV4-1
TGCGCCAGCAGCCAAGATCAATCCCCCGCTTTCTTT
CASSQDQSPAFF
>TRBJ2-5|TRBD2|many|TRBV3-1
TGTGCCAGCAGCCAAGGCTTTGCGGGAGGGGGTGAGACCCAGTACTTC
CASSQGFAGGGETQYF
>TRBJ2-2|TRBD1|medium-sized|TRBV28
TGTGCCAGCAGTCCACACAGGGGAAACACCGGGGAGCTGTTTTTT
CASSPHRGNTGELFF
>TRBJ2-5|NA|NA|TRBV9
TGTGCCAGCAGCGTAGACCCATCGAAGGGATGGGAGACCCAGTACTTC
CASSVDPSKGWETQYF
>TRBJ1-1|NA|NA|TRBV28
TGTGCCAGCAGTCTAAGGTTTCTGTGGACTGAAGCTTCCTTT
CASSLRFLWTEASF
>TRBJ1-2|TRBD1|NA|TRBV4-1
TGCGCCAGCAGCCAAGAGGGACAGGGGGTCTATGGCTACACCTTC
CASSQEGQGVYGYTF
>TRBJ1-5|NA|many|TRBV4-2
TGTGCCAGCAGCCAAGACTCATGGCAGCCCCAGCATTTT
CASSQDSWQPQHF
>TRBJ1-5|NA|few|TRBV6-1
TGTGCCAGCAGTGAGGGGGAGACTCAGCCCCAGCATTTT
CASSEGETQPQHF
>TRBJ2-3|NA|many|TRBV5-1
TGCGCCAGCAGCTGGAGGGTCTCTAGCACAGATACGCAGTATTTT
CASSWRVSSTDTQYF
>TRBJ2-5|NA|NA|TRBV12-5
TGTGCTAGTGGCCCCGGAGCCAGGGGAGGCCAAGAGACCCAGTACTTC
CASGPGARGGQETQYF
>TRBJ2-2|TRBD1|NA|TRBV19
TGTGCCAGTAGTGGATTGACAGGGGCCGGTGAGCTGTTTTTT
CASSGLTGAGELFF
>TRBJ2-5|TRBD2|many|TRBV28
TGTGCCAGCACCTTCGGGGGGGCCGGGGAAGAGACCCAGTACTTC
CASTFGGAGEETQYF
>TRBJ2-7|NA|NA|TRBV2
TGTACCAGCAGGCAGGGGTCCTACGAGCATTACTTC
CTSRQGSYEHYF
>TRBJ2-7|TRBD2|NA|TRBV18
TGTGCCAGCTCACCCTACCTAGCGGGCCGCAGCTCCTACGAGCAGTACTTC
CASSPYLAGRSSYEQYF
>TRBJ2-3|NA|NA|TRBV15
TGTGCCACCAGCATAGAAACAGATACGCAGTATTTT
CATSIETDTQYF
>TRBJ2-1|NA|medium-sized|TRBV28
TGTGCCAGCAGTTTAAACCTACTTCCGAACAATGAGCAGTTCTTC
CASSLNLLPNNEQFF
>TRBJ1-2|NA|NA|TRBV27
TGTGCCAGCAGAAGTGACACCTTGGGGGACTATGGCTACACCTTC
CASRSDTLGDYGYTF
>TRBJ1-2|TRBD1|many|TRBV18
TGTGCCAGCTCACCCGGACAGGGACATGGCTACACCTTC
CASSPGQGHGYTF
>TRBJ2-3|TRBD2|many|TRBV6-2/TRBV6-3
TGTGCCAGCAGTTACTCGATAGCTAGCGGGAGCACAGATACGCAGTATTTT
CASSYSIASGSTDTQYF
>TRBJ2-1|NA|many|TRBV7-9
TGTGCCAGCAGCTCCGCGGGGCCGTACAATGAGCAGTTCTTC
CASSSAGPYNEQFF
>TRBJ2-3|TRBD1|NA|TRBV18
TGTGCCAGCCCACCACGCCAGACAGGGATAAGAAAAGGGTCAGATACGCAGTATTTT
CASPPRQTGIRKGSDTQYF
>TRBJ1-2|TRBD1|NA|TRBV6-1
TGTGCCAGCACACTTACAGGGACAGCTTATGGCTACACCTTC
CASTLTGTAYGYTF
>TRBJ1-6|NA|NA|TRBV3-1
TGTGCCAGCAGCCAAGATTGGTCAGTTCATGATTCACCCCTCCACTTT
CASSQDWSVHDSPLHF